The sequence of this TCR beta chain was determined in a study of CD8+ T cells in alopecia areata. Looking at the study overall: Severity in treated patients was scored by percentage of scalp area affected.

This CDR3 contains 14 residues. V lost 1 base to trimming and J lost 3 bases, with 10 bases between them. From germline, CDR1 is GTSNPN and CDR2 SVGIG (reference sequence). This clone was observed a handful of times. Indicated treatment: oral pan-JAK inhibitor, 5-10 mg twice daily. In each case, RNA was isolated and then reverse transcribed into cDNA as the sequencing template. Clones were read by immunoSEQ multiplex PCR, and TCRdb kept only the in-frame ones, dropping some. This table has some 200,000 clones, around 56% appearing once. The sample in question was CD4+ T cells sorted from blood, obtained at week 4, from a patient treated with tofacitinib. The V call is TRBV30, the J call TRBJ1-5; D is possibly TRBD1 (5 bases). This TCR came from a human donor with alopecia areata. The CDR3 loop reads CAWSGGTYNQPQHF. CDR3 in DNA: TGTGCCTGGAGTGGGGGGACCTACAATCAGCCCCAGCATTTT.